This T cell receptor beta chain was recorded in a study of OX40 agonist ivuxolimab in advanced cancers. Study summary: People in dose escalation had one of these cancers: hepatocellular carcinoma, melanoma, renal cell or head and neck cancer.

V was shortened by 2 bases and J by 3 bases, with 16 bases between the two germline ends. The germline gives CDR1 SEHNR, CDR2 FQNEAQ (reference sequence). This CDR3 comprises 17 residues. Study observations and caveats: Low normalized T-cell clonal expansion was also seen in some nonresponders.

Concerning this clone: The antigen is unknown.

Repertoires were generated with immunoSEQ multiplex PCR, while TCRdb's copy carries only in-frame clones and drops some. In the table there are about 48,000 clones, around 90% of which are singletons. Sequenced material: CD4+ or CD8+ T cells sorted from blood, taken in a trial of the OX40 agonist ivuxolimab. The chain carries TRBV7-9 and TRBJ2-2; the D call may be TRBD1 or TRBD2 (5 bases each). This receptor was identified in an adult with an advanced solid tumor such as melanoma, head and neck, liver or kidney cancer. The CDR3 DNA reads TGTGCCAGCAGCTTATGGTCCAGGGAGTGGCACACCGGGGAGCTGTTTTTT. It codes for CASSLWSREWHTGELFF.